This T cell receptor (beta chain) emerged from a study of cytomegalovirus exposure and HLA in healthy donors. PCR amplification relied on 60 Vbeta primers (plus 13 Jbeta primers). The repertoire was sequenced with immunoSEQ multiplex PCR; TCRdb's copy has only in-frame clones and lacks some. The table includes 150,000 to 200,000 clones, just under 80% detected once. This TCR was sampled from a woman aged 45-59 years in good health and CMV-seronegative. Source material: PBMCs.

The CDR3, as DNA: TGCGCCAGCAGCCAAGCCCGGGTCACCGGGGAGCTGTTTTTT. It yields the protein CASSQARVTGELFF. The chain combines TRBV4-1 with TRBJ2-2; D unclear. This CDR3 has 14 residues. The V gene's germline CDR1 is MGHRA and CDR2 YSYEKL. V was clipped by 1 base and J by 4 bases, with 7 bases between them.